The next 23 T cell receptor beta chains were all read from a single sample in a study of control samples from healthy donors and cancer patients. Profiling relied on immunoSEQ multiplex PCR, and the TCRdb table lists in-frame clones only, not all of them. The data contain roughly 150,000 clones, roughly 93% of them seen just once; the ten biggest clones take up 5.8%. Sequencing was done on a sample of blood. Every receptor here comes from a man between 18 and 29 years old in good health.

This clone was counted only a few times. V and J are TRBV7-9 and TRBJ1-2; a possible D gene is TRBD1 (6 bases). Germline CDR1 is SEHNR and CDR2 is FQNEAQ (reference sequence). V shed 5 bases and J shed 7 bases, with 11 bases lying between them. This CDR3 is 12 amino acids long. The CDR3 DNA is TGTGCCAGCAGCGCAGGGGACCCTGGCTACACCTTC. Translating gives CASSAGDPGYTF.

This clone is a singleton in its sample. This chain connects TRBV9 to TRBJ2-5; D is perhaps TRBD1 (5 bases). CDR3 size: 15 residues. V shed 2 bases and J shed 1 base, with 12 bases lying between them. Germline values: CDR1 SGDLS, CDR2 YYNGEE. CDR3 DNA sequence: TGTGCCAGCAGCGTCACAGGAATTTTCCAAGAGACCCAGTACTTC. The encoded protein is CASSVTGIFQETQYF.

The V and J genes are TRBV6-5 and TRBJ1-2; no clear D. The V end was cut by 7 bases, the J end by 5 bases, with 17 bases between. Germline V gene lookup returns CDR1 MNHEY and CDR2 SVGAGI. The CDR3 loop spans 14 amino acids. The CDR3 DNA reads TGTGCCAGCACCCCCGCGCGGCAGTCGTATGGCTACACCTTC. The encoded protein is CASTPARQSYGYTF.

The chain employs TRBV28 and TRBJ2-7; 16 bases agree with TRBD2. V lost 6 bases, J lost 7 bases, and 6 bases stayed unmatched. The length of the CDR3 is 15 residues. In germline, CDR1 is MDHEN, CDR2 SYDVKM. The CDR3 DNA reads TGTGCCAGCAGGACGACGGGACTAGCGGGAGGGGAGCAGTACTTC. It yields the protein CASRTTGLAGGEQYF.

The genes are TRBV27 and TRBJ1-6, with D perhaps matching TRBD1 (6 bases). This CDR3 has 13 residues. Germline V lookup: CDR1 MNHEY, CDR2 SMNVEV (reference sequence). V was trimmed by 10 bases and J by 9 bases, leaving 16 bases between them. The CDR3 nucleotides are TGTGCCACCGGGCCGGGGGCTAGTTCACCCCTCCACTTT. Encoded protein: CATGPGASSPLHF.

The chain links TRBV27 to TRBJ1-2, with D hard to call. Germline V gives CDR1 MNHEY, CDR2 SMNVEV (reference sequence). The CDR3 sequence is 13 residues long. Trimming took off 3 bases at V and 8 bases at J, with 13 bases between the two ends. The CDR3 region has the DNA TGTGCCAGCAGTTTGTCCAAGGAGGGAGGCTACACCTTC. Encoded protein: CASSLSKEGGYTF.

The J gene is TRBJ1-6, the V gene TRBV6-1; the D is unclear. The germline V and J ends were trimmed by 2 bases and 4 bases, with 9 bases remaining between them. In germline, CDR1 is MNHNS, CDR2 SASEGT. The CDR3 loop spans 15 amino acids. Here the CDR3 reads CASSEPSAYNSPLHF. The CDR3 DNA reads as TGTGCCAGCAGTGAACCCTCGGCGTATAATTCACCCCTCCACTTT.

The V call is TRBV4-2, the J call TRBJ1-4; D is unresolved. Deletions cut 7 bases from V and 5 bases from J, with 11 bases between. CDR1 LGHNA and CDR2 YNFKEQ come from the germline V gene. The CDR3 is made up of 13 amino acids. This chain's CDR3 is CASTPQTNEKLFF. The CDR3 DNA sequence: TGTGCCAGCACTCCACAAACGAATGAAAAACTGTTTTTT.

The chain carries TRBV19 and TRBJ1-2, with D perhaps TRBD1 (5 bases). The germline V gene has CDR1 LNHDA and CDR2 SQIVND (reference sequence). The V gene lost 6 bases and the J gene lost 6 bases, with 14 bases spanning the gap. There are 13 residues in the CDR3. The CDR3 spells CASRFGAVDGYTF. CDR3 in DNA: TGTGCCAGTAGATTCGGGGCAGTCGATGGCTACACCTTC.

The J gene is TRBJ1-5, the V gene TRBV7-6, with no clear D. This CDR3 is 13 amino acids long. In germline, CDR1 is SGHVS, CDR2 FNYEAQ. V was pared by 8 bases and J by 7 bases, with 15 bases between. CDR3 in amino acids: CASALMGRQPQHF. DNA for the CDR3: TGTGCCAGCGCTTTAATGGGGAGGCAGCCCCAGCATTTT.

V usage is TRBV11-2 and J usage is TRBJ2-2, with 7 bases lining up with TRBD1. The CDR3 runs to 17 residues. The junction had 11 bases not matched to a gene; V was cut back by 5 bases and J by 2 bases. Germline V lookup: CDR1 SGHAT, CDR2 FQNNGV. The CDR3 reads CASSKFSGQINTGELFF. CDR3 in DNA: TGTGCCAGCAGCAAATTTTCGGGACAGATAAACACCGGGGAGCTGTTTTTT.

The chain carries TRBV6-5 and TRBJ1-1; 9 nucleotides match TRBD1. The CDR3 is 14 amino acids. CDR1 MNHEY and CDR2 SVGAGI come from the germline V gene. V lost 5 bases and J lost 7; bases outside the gene matches: 8. CDR3 amino acids: CASSRGTGLGEAFF. DNA for the CDR3: TGTGCCAGCAGTAGGGGGACAGGGTTAGGTGAAGCTTTCTTT.

This chain connects TRBV4-2 to TRBJ1-1; a possible D gene is TRBD1 (5 bases). The germline V gene has CDR1 LGHNA and CDR2 YNFKEQ. This CDR3 region has 13 residues. Trimming removed 5 bases from V and 3 bases from J, with 10 bases in between. CDR3 protein: CASSTWGYTEAFF. CDR3 coding DNA: TGTGCCAGCAGCACCTGGGGGTACACTGAAGCTTTCTTT.

This chain links TRBV5-8 with TRBJ2-3; D unresolved. Trimming took 3 bases from V and 2 from J, leaving 1 base between them. Germline lookup yields CDR1 SGHTS and CDR2 YDEGEE. The CDR3 is 11 residues long. DNA for the CDR3: TGTGCCAGCAGCTACACAGATACGCAGTATTTT. Translated: CASSYTDTQYF.

The chain is built from TRBV7-9 and TRBJ1-1, with D possibly TRBD1 on 6 matching bases. V was pared by 3 bases and J by 1 base, with 9 bases between. The CDR3 loop spans 14 amino acids. Germline V gene data show CDR1 as SEHNR and CDR2 as FQNEAQ (reference sequence). The CDR3 spells CASSFFRGNTEAFF. The DNA for the CDR3 is TGTGCCAGCAGCTTCTTCAGGGGGAACACTGAAGCTTTCTTT.

In its sample, this clone was seen a few times. V and J are TRBV19 and TRBJ1-6, with D possibly TRBD1 on 5 matching bases. V was clipped by 4 bases and J by 7 bases, with 14 bases between them. Germline V lookup: CDR1 LNHDA, CDR2 SQIVND (reference sequence). The CDR3 is 15 amino acids. DNA of the CDR3: TGTGCCAGTAGTACGACCGGGACGCAAAATTCACCCCTCCACTTT. It codes for CASSTTGTQNSPLHF.

This chain uses TRBV6-1 with TRBJ2-7, with TRBD1 matching 7 bases. With 1 base clipped from V and 3 bases from J, the junction kept 6 bases outside the gene matches. The CDR3 is 15 amino acids. Germline CDR1 MNHNS, CDR2 SASEGT. The CDR3 region is CASSEVMAGGYEQYF. CDR3 nucleotide sequence: TGTGCCAGCAGTGAAGTAATGGCAGGGGGCTACGAGCAGTACTTC.

The rearrangement links TRBV11-3 to TRBJ1-1; the D is unclear. This CDR3 has 20 amino acids. In germline, CDR1 is SGHNT, CDR2 YENEEA. V was trimmed by 0 bases and J by 1 base, leaving 24 bases between them. Written as DNA, the CDR3 is TGTGCCAGCAGCTTAGAGGCTCCGCGCCCGCTAAAGGGTAGGAACACTGAAGCTTTCTTT. Protein: CASSLEAPRPLKGRNTEAFF.

V gene TRBV7-6 combines with J gene TRBJ1-1; a possible D gene is TRBD1 (5 bases). This CDR3 region has 13 residues. CDR1 and CDR2 from the germline V gene are SGHVS and FNYEAQ. Trimming pared 6 bases from V and 1 base from J, leaving 9 bases between. The CDR3 nucleotides are TGTGCCAGCAGGAATGACAGGAACACTGAAGCTTTCTTT. As protein: CASRNDRNTEAFF.

The V gene is TRBV7-3, the J gene TRBJ2-3, with D unclear. Germline V gene lookup returns CDR1 SGHTA and CDR2 FQGTGA. The CDR3 is made up of 13 amino acids. V lost 2 bases and J 7 bases, leaving 10 bases between the germline ends. In nucleotides, the CDR3 is TGTGCCAGCAGCTTATCCCCGTCCCATACGCAGTATTTT. It is translated as CASSLSPSHTQYF.

This chain joins TRBV29-1 and TRBJ1-1; tentative D call: TRBD1 (6 bases). This CDR3 has 12 residues. Germline values: CDR1 SQVTM, CDR2 ANQGSEA. V was trimmed by 7 bases and J by 3 bases, leaving 12 bases between them. CDR3 nucleotide sequence: TGCAGCGGTGGGCCAGGGGACACTGAAGCTTTCTTT. Protein: CSGGPGDTEAFF.

J is TRBJ1-6 and V is TRBV4-3; no definite D call. Germline V gene sequence: CDR1 LGHNA, CDR2 YSLEER. V shed 0 bases and J shed 12 bases, with 9 bases lying between them. CDR3 size: 13 residues. The CDR3 nucleotides are TGCGCCAGCAGCCAAGATGGGGTCGAACCCCTCCACTTT. It is translated as CASSQDGVEPLHF.

V is TRBV27 and J is TRBJ1-1, with D hard to call. V gave up 6 bases and J gave up 4 bases, with 12 bases separating them. CDR1 MNHEY and CDR2 SMNVEV come from the germline V gene (reference sequence). The CDR3 contains 13 residues. The CDR3 sequence: CASSSRPSTEAFF. The CDR3 nucleotides read TGTGCCAGCAGCTCCCGTCCCTCCACTGAAGCTTTCTTT.